A selection of T cell receptor beta chains follows, all from one sample in a study of CD8 T cells in ankylosing spondylitis. TCRdb recomputed calls from the 5' RACE reads with MiXCR, one row per CDR3 protein. This sample has some 400,000 distinct CDR3 sequences, with around 22% found just once. Source material: blood, either unsorted or a sorted T cell fraction (not recorded which). The receptor source for this set is a male donor with ankylosing spondylitis. Both conserved end residues are part of each CDR3. D genes are given only for firm matches. Clone size is not always given. Where it is, it says once, few, many or a class for expanded clones.

TRBV5-1	many	NA	TRBJ2-7	CASSLVVAPYEQYF	TGCGCCAGCAGCTTGGTTGTGGCCCCCTACGAGCAGTACTTC
TRBV20-1	few	NA	TRBJ2-2	CSARGGTGELFF	TGCAGTGCTAGAGGCGGAACCGGGGAGCTGTTTTTT
TRBV20-1	NA	TRBD2	TRBJ2-1	CSARDSGRPPYNEQFF	TGCAGTGCTAGAGATAGCGGGAGGCCTCCTTACAATGAGCAGTTCTTC
TRBV12-3/TRBV12-4	many	TRBD2	TRBJ2-3	CASTLQAGASTDTQYF	TGTGCCAGCACCCTCCAGGCGGGAGCTAGCACAGATACGCAGTATTTT
TRBV2	NA	TRBD2	TRBJ2-5	CASSVAGAVETQYF	TGTGCCAGCAGTGTCGCGGGAGCTGTAGAGACCCAGTACTTC
TRBV12-3/TRBV12-4	NA	TRBD2	TRBJ2-7	CASSVSGVTYEQYF	TGTGCCAGCAGTGTTAGCGGGGTAACCTACGAGCAGTACTTC
TRBV11-1	NA	TRBD2	TRBJ2-5	CASSYLSGTRGQETQYF	TGTGCCAGCAGCTACCTATCCGGGACTAGAGGGCAAGAGACCCAGTACTTC
TRBV7-3	NA	NA	TRBJ2-2	CASSGSVTGELFF	TGTGCCAGCAGCGGGAGCGTAACCGGGGAGCTGTTTTTT
TRBV3-1	few	NA	TRBJ2-7	CASSQEAPPYEQYF	TGTGCCAGCAGCCAGGAGGCCCCCCCCTACGAGCAGTACTTC
TRBV5-6	many	TRBD2	TRBJ2-2	CASSGQAGGSGELFF	TGTGCCAGCAGCGGCCAAGCGGGGGGGTCCGGGGAGCTGTTTTTT
TRBV20-1	few	NA	TRBJ1-5	CSARGTRGSNQPQHF	TGCAGTGCTAGGGGGACTAGGGGTAGCAATCAGCCCCAGCATTTT
TRBV20-1	NA	TRBD2	TRBJ2-1	CSAREGAGGFNEQFF	TGCAGTGCTAGAGAAGGAGCGGGAGGGTTCAATGAGCAGTTCTTC
TRBV13	NA	TRBD2	TRBJ2-7	CASRSSGRYPYEQYF	TGTGCCAGCAGATCTAGCGGGAGGTATCCCTACGAGCAGTACTTC
TRBV4-3	few	NA	TRBJ2-7	CASSQEPQGHREQYF	TGCGCCAGCAGCCAAGAGCCCCAGGGGCATAGAGAGCAGTACTTC
TRBV6-1	NA	NA	TRBJ2-1	CASSEGPNPYNEQFF	TGTGCCAGCAGTGAAGGACCAAACCCCTACAATGAGCAGTTCTTC
TRBV3-1	few	TRBD2	TRBJ2-7	CASSQGTPSGGPYEQYF	TGTGCCAGCAGCCAGGGTACCCCTAGCGGGGGACCCTACGAGCAGTACTTC
TRBV30	few	TRBD2	TRBJ2-3	CAWRGTTTSTDTQYF	TGTGCCTGGAGGGGGACTACGACTAGCACAGATACGCAGTATTTT
TRBV18	few	NA	TRBJ2-1	CASSPPTGVVNEQFF	TGTGCCAGCTCACCACCGACGGGAGTAGTCAATGAGCAGTTCTTC
TRBV6-1	few	TRBD1	TRBJ1-2	CASSRTGEQANYGYTF	TGTGCCAGCAGTCGGACAGGGGAACAAGCTAACTATGGCTACACCTTC
TRBV20-1	few	NA	TRBJ1-1	CSGLAGHTEAFF	TGCAGTGGTTTGGCCGGGCACACTGAAGCTTTCTTT
TRBV12-3/TRBV12-4	many	TRBD2	TRBJ2-7	CASSLRVASGSYEQYF	TGTGCCAGCAGTTTAAGGGTGGCTAGCGGTTCCTACGAGCAGTACTTC
TRBV5-6	NA	NA	TRBJ2-1	CASSREGLPGNEQFF	TGTGCCAGCAGCCGCGAGGGGCTGCCGGGCAATGAGCAGTTCTTC
TRBV4-2	few	NA	TRBJ1-5	CASSQEPTWVGGQPQHF	TGTGCCAGCAGCCAAGAACCAACCTGGGTTGGGGGGCAGCCCCAGCATTTT
TRBV11-3	few	TRBD2	TRBJ2-2	CASSLVSGMRTGELFF	TGTGCCAGCAGCTTAGTAAGCGGGATGCGTACCGGGGAGCTGTTTTTT
TRBV4-1	NA	NA	TRBJ2-3	CASSQEYISRQKGPLYTDTQYF	TGCGCCAGCAGCCAAGAATATATCAGTAGGCAGAAAGGCCCACTTTACACAGATACGCAGTATTTT
TRBV7-9	few	NA	TRBJ2-1	CASRQFWSLLSYNEQFF	TGTGCCAGCAGGCAATTCTGGAGCCTTCTCTCCTACAATGAGCAGTTCTTC
TRBV12-3/TRBV12-4	few	TRBD2	TRBJ2-3	CASSTSGRTDTQYF	TGTGCCAGCAGTACTAGCGGGAGAACAGATACGCAGTATTTT
TRBV6-1	few	NA	TRBJ1-1	CASSDVGRGTEAFF	TGTGCCAGCAGTGATGTGGGACGGGGTACTGAAGCTTTCTTT
TRBV28	NA	NA	TRBJ2-7	CASNSTPRRTYEQYF	TGTGCCAGCAACTCCACACCCAGAAGAACCTACGAGCAGTACTTC
TRBV21-1	NA	NA	TRBJ1-5	CASSLGPQHPQHF	TGTGCCAGCAGCCTGGGGCCTCAGCACCCCCAGCATTTT
TRBV5-1	NA	NA	TRBJ2-2	CASSLVGELVPGELFF	TGCGCCAGCAGCTTGGTAGGGGAATTAGTTCCCGGGGAGCTGTTTTTT
TRBV20-1	NA	NA	TRBJ2-1	CSARQIPANEQFF	TGCAGTGCCAGACAGATTCCCGCCAATGAGCAGTTCTTC
TRBV5-1	NA	NA	TRBJ2-1	CASSLGGTDYNEQFF	TGCGCCAGCAGCTTGGGCGGGACAGACTACAATGAGCAGTTCTTC
TRBV6-2/TRBV6-3	few	TRBD2	TRBJ2-2	CASRPPLAGENTGELFF	TGTGCCAGCAGACCTCCCCTAGCGGGCGAGAACACCGGGGAGCTGTTTTTT
TRBV4-1	NA	NA	TRBJ2-2	CASSPRGPPHTGELFF	TGCGCCAGCAGCCCCCGGGGGCCTCCTCACACCGGGGAGCTGTTTTTT
TRBV9	NA	NA	TRBJ1-6	CASSSQPQAPLHF	TGTGCCAGCAGCTCTCAGCCACAAGCACCCCTCCACTTT
TRBV9	NA	TRBD1	TRBJ1-4	CASSHSLQGAGNEKLFF	TGTGCCAGCAGTCATAGTTTACAGGGGGCCGGTAATGAAAAACTGTTTTTT
TRBV29-1	few	NA	TRBJ2-7	CSVADSYSYEQYF	TGCAGCGTCGCCGACAGCTATTCCTACGAGCAGTACTTC
TRBV11-2	once	NA	TRBJ1-1	CASSPRWVRNTEAFF	TGTGCCAGCAGCCCACGTTGGGTTCGGAACACTGAAGCTTTCTTT
TRBV12-3/TRBV12-4	NA	NA	TRBJ2-1	CASRPDGANNEQFF	TGTGCCAGCAGACCCGATGGGGCGAACAATGAGCAGTTCTTC
TRBV18	NA	TRBD1	TRBJ1-2	CASSPGDSHYGYTF	TGTGCCAGCTCACCGGGGGACAGCCACTATGGCTACACCTTC
TRBV14	NA	NA	TRBJ2-7	CASSQVFLAEQYF	TGTGCCAGCAGCCAAGTTTTCCTTGCCGAGCAGTACTTC
TRBV7-9	NA	NA	TRBJ1-5	CASSSSSPGLDQPQHF	TGTGCCAGCAGCTCATCGTCTCCGGGACTAGATCAGCCCCAGCATTTT
TRBV12-3/TRBV12-4	NA	TRBD2	TRBJ2-3	CASSLLTSGVDTQYF	TGTGCCAGCAGTTTACTGACTAGCGGGGTGGATACGCAGTATTTT
TRBV6-5	NA	TRBD2	TRBJ2-2	CASSSGLAGVSGELFF	TGTGCCAGCAGTTCCGGACTAGCGGGAGTTAGCGGGGAGCTGTTTTTT
TRBV3-1	few	NA	TRBJ2-7	CASSQGITQYF	TGTGCCAGCAGCCAGGGGATCACGCAGTACTTC
TRBV25-1	few	TRBD1	TRBJ1-1	CASRWDRADTEAFF	TGTGCCAGCAGATGGGACAGGGCGGACACTGAAGCTTTCTTT
TRBV12-3/TRBV12-4	many	NA	TRBJ1-5	CASSLGGAGNQPQHF	TGTGCCAGCAGTCTGGGGGGGGCCGGCAATCAGCCCCAGCATTTT
TRBV6-1	few	TRBD2	TRBJ2-1	CASSLGTSGYSYNEQFF	TGTGCCAGCAGCCTTGGGACTAGCGGATACAGCTACAATGAGCAGTTCTTC
TRBV9	few	NA	TRBJ2-3	CASSGRGLISTDTQYF	TGTGCCAGCAGCGGGAGGGGGTTGATTAGCACAGATACGCAGTATTTT
TRBV19	once	NA	TRBJ2-7	CASSPRDASYEQYF	TGTGCCAGTAGTCCCAGGGACGCAAGCTACGAGCAGTACTTC
TRBV4-2	few	TRBD2	TRBJ2-3	CASSQGGGQGPDTQYF	TGTGCCAGCAGCCAAGGGGGGGGTCAGGGCCCAGATACGCAGTATTTT